The clone carrying this T cell receptor beta chain was seen more than once but under ten times. The CDR3 regions of TCR beta were amplified from RNA transcripts. In the first-round RT-PCR of the TCR CDR3, the HTBI primer set was used. MiXCR, applied by TCRdb to the multiplex PCR reads, yields one record per CDR3 protein. Here the sample spans over 150,000 distinct CDR3 sequences, over 15% being singletons. This sample is part of a study of T cells in Graves' hyperthyroidism and ophthalmopathy. CDR1 is MNHEY and CDR2 is SMNVEV in the germline V gene (reference sequence). V lost 2 bases, J lost 2 bases, and 5 bases stayed unmatched. The CDR3 totals 16 residues.

The sample comprised blood. The chain links TRBV27 to TRBJ2-7, with 11 nucleotides matching TRBD1. The receptor was derived from a woman aged 50 to 60 with Graves' hyperthyroidism. CDR3 protein: CASSLGMGQGAYEQYF. In DNA form, the CDR3 reads TGTGCCAGCAGTTTAGGTATGGGACAGGGGGCCTACGAGCAGTACTTC.